This TCR beta chain was documented in a study of immune evolution from preneoplasia to lung adenocarcinoma. Some clones are missing from TCRdb's copy, which holds only in-frame ones; the method was immunoSEQ multiplex PCR. The sample has tens of thousands of clones, 74% seen once; the top ten hold about 6.5%. Germline-derived CDR1 and CDR2 are SNHLY and FYNNEI. This CDR3 has 10 residues. Trimming removed 8 bases at V and 5 bases at J, with 7 bases between. The chain couples TRBV2 to TRBJ2-7; no clear D. Sequences were obtained from FFPE invasive lung adenocarcinoma tissue. This TCR was recovered from a person aged 55 to 70 with lung adenocarcinoma. The CDR3 DNA sequence: TGTGCCAGCGGCAAGGACGAGCAGTACTTC. Its translation: CASGKDEQYF.